The clone carrying this TCR beta chain has more than one count but fewer than ten. Its target is not known. This CDR3 region has 14 residues. Germline trimming cut 4 bases from V and 2 bases from J; bases unmatched to any gene: 1. Germline CDR1 is KGHDR and CDR2 is SFDVKD. Assay: immunoSEQ multiplex PCR; the TCRdb copy retains only in-frame clones and omits some. Seen here are roughly 150,000 clones, over 75% observed once, and the top ten hold 1.5% to 2%. The data are from a study of T cell responses to AZD1222 COVID-19 vaccine. Findings and caveats of the study: Donors were mostly white British, more females; clonal diversity possibly underestimated. The study found Spike-specific TCR breadth and depth rose after two AZD1222 doses. Of the AZD1222 recipients, only 5 to 7 were seropositive at baseline.

This clonotype was obtained from an adult in good health. Sequences were derived from peripheral blood, sampled on day 0 of AZD1222 vaccination. The chain is built from TRBV24-1 and TRBJ1-5; 7 bases align to TRBD1. CDR3 coding DNA: TGTGCCACCAGTGAAACAGGGGGCAATCAGCCCCAGCATTTT. Amino acids: CATSETGGNQPQHF.